These 20 T cell receptor beta chains were sequenced from one sample in a study of T-cell reconstitution after alpha-beta-depleted transplantation in children. TCRbeta library preparation incorporated unique molecular identifiers. Each CDR3 protein gets one entry after TCRdb re-called the PCR reads with MiXCR. Here the sample spans 450,000 to 700,000 distinct CDR3 sequences, 25% to 30% being singletons. The sample consisted of PBMCs, taken before TCRalphabeta/CD19-depleted stem cell transplant. The receptor source for this set is a boy under two years old with Wiskott-Aldrich syndrome, due to receive a stem cell transplant.

The chain links TRBV24-1 to TRBJ2-7, with 9 bases aligning to TRBD1. J was trimmed by 4 bases and V by 5 bases; bases with no gene match: 8. In germline, CDR1 is KGHDR, CDR2 SFDVKD. The CDR3 has 15 amino acids. CDR3 loop: CATSGTGGERYEQYF. In nucleotides, the CDR3 is TGTGCCACCAGTGGAACAGGGGGCGAGCGATACGAGCAGTACTTC.

This clonotype has just a few counts. The genes are TRBV9 and TRBJ2-5; TRBD1 matches at 9 bases. The germline gives CDR1 SGDLS, CDR2 YYNGEE. J gave up 5 bases and V 3 bases, and 8 bases lay outside the gene matches. The CDR3 length is 15 residues. The CDR3 region is CASSADRGVVETQYF. CDR3 coding DNA: TGTGCCAGCAGCGCGGACAGGGGAGTTGTGGAGACCCAGTACTTC.

V and J are TRBV5-1 and TRBJ2-2; D may be TRBD2 (5 bases). This CDR3 comprises 14 residues. CDR1 is SGHRS and CDR2 is YFSETQ in the germline V gene. V gave up 0 bases and J gave up 8 bases, with 11 bases separating them. CDR3 in DNA: TGCGCCAGCAGCTTGGTACTAGTGTCTGGGGAGCTGTTTTTT. This codes for CASSLVLVSGELFF.

This clonotype was counted a few times. The rearrangement links TRBV7-9 to TRBJ2-7; D ambiguous. CDR1 and CDR2 (germline): SEHNR, FQNEAQ (reference sequence). The CDR3 has 14 residues. V lost 7 bases to trimming and J lost 5 bases, with 18 bases between them. This chain's CDR3 is CASTTVPGGHEQYF. The CDR3 nucleotides are TGTGCCAGCACCACGGTCCCGGGTGGCCACGAGCAGTACTTC.

The chain employs TRBV29-1 and TRBJ1-4; the D gene is possibly TRBD1 (6 bases). The length of the CDR3 is 13 residues. V lost 2 bases, J lost 5 bases, and 9 bases lay in between. Germline V gives CDR1 SQVTM, CDR2 ANQGSEA. Here the CDR3 reads CSVESGQNEKLFF. The DNA for the CDR3 is TGCAGCGTTGAAAGCGGACAGAATGAAAAACTGTTTTTT.

The chain is built from TRBV29-1 and TRBJ2-7; D remains ambiguous. Trimming took 2 bases from V and 0 from J, leaving 14 bases between them. The CDR3 extends over 15 amino acids. Germline V gives CDR1 SQVTM, CDR2 ANQGSEA. The CDR3 DNA reads as TGCAGCGTTGAATCAAGGACGGTGAGCTCCTACGAGCAGTACTTC. Its translation is CSVESRTVSSYEQYF.

The chain recombines TRBV29-1 with TRBJ2-1; 9 bases are shared with TRBD2. V trimming: 8 bases; J trimming: 0 bases; junction bases outside the gene matches: 11. This CDR3 has 16 residues. The germline V gene encodes CDR1 SQVTM and CDR2 ANQGSEA. This CDR3 reads CSPLLAGSSSYNEQFF. Written as DNA, the CDR3 is TGCAGCCCTCTTCTAGCGGGATCGAGCTCCTACAATGAGCAGTTCTTC.

The chain links TRBV2 to TRBJ2-5; 9 positions match TRBD2. CDR1 is SNHLY, CDR2 FYNNEI, per germline. This CDR3 is built from 14 residues. V lost 7 bases and J lost 3; bases outside the gene matches: 6. The CDR3 protein is CASTGTSKEETQYF. The CDR3 DNA reads TGTGCCAGCACCGGGACTAGCAAGGAAGAGACCCAGTACTTC.

This chain joins TRBV5-1 and TRBJ2-7; D unclear. V lost 4 bases to trimming and J lost 4 bases, with 15 bases between them. CDR3 length: 14 amino acids. CDR1 is SGHRS and CDR2 is YFSETQ in the germline V gene. The CDR3 DNA sequence: TGCGCCAGCAGCGAAGTCCAACTGGGGTACGAGCAGTACTTC. Its protein product is CASSEVQLGYEQYF.

This clonotype showed up just once. The rearrangement joins TRBV12-3 or TRBV12-4 to TRBJ1-3; D gene ambiguous. Trimming removed 1 base at V and 1 base at J, with 8 bases between. The CDR3 is 15 residues long. CDR3 sequence reads: CASSLGGRSGNTIYF. The CDR3 DNA reads as TGTGCCAGCAGTTTAGGAGGGAGATCTGGAAACACCATATATTTT.

This clonotype occurred a few times. V gene TRBV5-1 combines with J gene TRBJ2-2; possibly TRBD2 for D (6 bases). V lost 2 bases to trimming and J lost 0 bases, with 8 bases between them. This CDR3 spans 15 amino acids. Germline V gene data show CDR1 as SGHRS and CDR2 as YFSETQ. The CDR3 sequence: CASSFWGANTGELFF. The CDR3 DNA reads TGCGCCAGCAGCTTTTGGGGGGCGAACACCGGGGAGCTGTTTTTT. The full variable domain, rest sourced from reference TRBV5-1 and TRBJ2-2, is KAGVTQTPRYLIKTRGQQVTLSCSPISGHRSVSWYQQTPGQGLQFLFEYFSETQRNKGNFPGRFSGRQFSNSRSEMNVSTLELGDSALYLCASSFWGANTGELFFGEGSRLTVL.

The J gene is TRBJ2-1, the V gene TRBV24-1; weak D call: TRBD2 (6 bases). The CDR3 covers 17 residues. The germline CDR1 and CDR2 sequences are KGHDR and SFDVKD. The V end was cut by 2 bases, the J end by 6 bases, with 19 bases between. In DNA form, the CDR3 reads TGTGCCACCAGTGATTGGGGGGTTTCGGCGGGACGCAATGAGCAGTTCTTC. This gives the protein CATSDWGVSAGRNEQFF.

The chain links TRBV20-1 to TRBJ2-5; D is perhaps TRBD2 (7 bases). Trimming cost V 8 bases and J 4 bases, with 14 bases left between them. This CDR3 is built from 12 residues. Germline V lookup: CDR1 DFQATT, CDR2 SNEGSKA (reference sequence). CDR3 protein: CSQGGGGETQYF. CDR3 sequence (DNA): TGCAGTCAGGGCGGGGGCGGAGAGACCCAGTACTTC.

The chain recombines TRBV5-1 with TRBJ1-5, with D perhaps TRBD1 (6 bases). V dropped 4 bases and J dropped 3 bases, with 11 bases sitting between them. Per the germline V gene, CDR1 is SGHRS and CDR2 is YFSETQ. CDR3 length equals 14 residues. The CDR3 here is CASSTGPSNQPQHF. CDR3 sequence (DNA): TGCGCCAGCAGCACAGGGCCCTCCAATCAGCCCCAGCATTTT.

This clonotype was recorded a few times. This sequence joins TRBV7-2 and TRBJ2-1, with 9 positions matching TRBD2. The CDR3 loop spans 16 amino acids. CDR1 and CDR2 (germline): SGHTA, FQGNSA. With 2 bases clipped from V and 5 bases from J, the junction kept 7 bases outside the gene matches. The CDR3 bases are TGTGCCAGCAGCTTATGGGGCGGGAGGGGAGACAATGAGCAGTTCTTC. It is translated as CASSLWGGRGDNEQFF.

This clonotype came up a few times. This rearrangement joins TRBV5-1 to TRBJ2-1; D tentatively fits TRBD1 or TRBD2 (5 bases each). The length of the CDR3 is 16 residues. V was shortened by 3 bases and J by 0 bases, with 13 bases between the two germline ends. The germline gives CDR1 SGHRS, CDR2 YFSETQ. The CDR3 sequence is CASSSPRESSYNEQFF. The CDR3 DNA is TGCGCCAGCAGCTCCCCCAGGGAGAGCTCCTACAATGAGCAGTTCTTC.

This clonotype has just a few counts. The gene calls are TRBV5-1 and TRBJ2-5, with 7 bases lining up with TRBD1. The CDR3 covers 15 residues. With 4 bases clipped from V and 2 bases from J, the junction kept 8 bases outside the gene matches. Germline values: CDR1 SGHRS, CDR2 YFSETQ. The CDR3 reads CASSKRQGTQETQYF. DNA of the CDR3: TGCGCCAGCAGCAAAAGACAGGGTACGCAAGAGACCCAGTACTTC.

This clonotype was observed a few times. The chain joins TRBV7-9 to TRBJ1-2; 7 bases align to TRBD1. V shed 5 bases and J 3 bases; nucleotides not matched to a gene: 6. The germline V gene has CDR1 SEHNR and CDR2 FQNEAQ (reference sequence). The CDR3 has 14 residues. The CDR3 sequence is CASSDRDIDYGYTF. The DNA of the CDR3 is TGTGCCAGCAGCGACAGGGATATTGACTATGGCTACACCTTC.

This rearrangement joins TRBV5-1 to TRBJ2-7, with TRBD1 matching 7 bases. Germline CDR1 SGHRS, CDR2 YFSETQ. V lost 5 bases, J lost 3 bases, and 17 bases stayed unmatched. The CDR3 is made up of 17 amino acids. CDR3 nucleotide sequence: TGCGCCAGCAGTGAGAGAGAGAGCAGGGGGATTAACTACGAGCAGTACTTC. Protein product: CASSERESRGINYEQYF.

This chain links TRBV12-3 or TRBV12-4 with TRBJ1-2, with TRBD1 matching 8 bases. The CDR3 is made up of 14 amino acids. V shed 6 bases and J 5 bases; nucleotides not matched to a gene: 8. In DNA form, the CDR3 reads TGTGCCAGCAGCTCCTCAGGGGGCGAGTATGGCTACACCTTC. As protein: CASSSSGGEYGYTF.